Listed below are T cell receptor beta chains from one sample, sequenced in a study of OX40 agonist ivuxolimab in advanced cancers. Only in-frame clones appear in the TCRdb table, and some are missing; sequencing was by immunoSEQ multiplex PCR. This table has 100,000 or so clones, approximately 90% appearing once. Sequencing used CD4+ or CD8+ T cells sorted from blood, obtained in a trial of the OX40 agonist ivuxolimab. The receptors originated from an adult with an advanced solid tumor such as melanoma, head and neck, liver or kidney cancer. Both conserved end residues are part of each CDR3. The D gene is left open where the match is weak. Clone size, where shown, is once, few, many, or a class for clones that have expanded.

j_call cdr3_length d_call clone_size v_call cdr3_aa cdr3_nt
TRBJ1-1 13 NA once TRBV7-9 CASSLLGDTEAFF TGTGCCAGCAGCCTACTGGGCGACACTGAAGCTTTCTTT
TRBJ1-2 13 TRBD1 NA TRBV19 CASRPGGNYGYTF TGTGCCAGTAGGCCAGGGGGGAACTATGGCTACACCTTC
TRBJ1-2 15 NA once TRBV14 CASSQEYTRHYGYTF TGTGCCAGCAGCCAAGAGTACACACGGCACTATGGCTACACCTTC
TRBJ2-5 14 TRBD2 NA TRBV28 CASTGTSGLETQYF TGTGCCAGCACCGGGACTAGCGGGTTAGAGACCCAGTACTTC
TRBJ2-2 16 NA NA TRBV4-3 CASSPAAQTEAGELFF TGCGCCAGCAGCCCGGCGGCCCAGACGGAGGCTGGGGAGCTGTTTTTT
TRBJ2-4 15 TRBD1 once TRBV30 CAWTGTETWQNIQYF TGTGCCTGGACCGGGACAGAGACTTGGCAAAACATTCAGTACTTC
TRBJ2-7 15 NA once TRBV15 CATSRVGGTSYEQYF TGTGCCACCAGCAGAGTTGGGGGGACCTCCTACGAGCAGTACTTC
TRBJ2-3 15 TRBD2 NA TRBV9 CASSISGRAPDTQYF TGTGCCAGCAGCATTAGCGGGAGGGCCCCAGATACGCAGTATTTT
TRBJ2-2 14 NA NA TRBV6-1 CASSEIRDTGELFF TGTGCCAGCAGTGAGATAAGGGACACCGGGGAGCTGTTTTTT
TRBJ2-4 15 TRBD2 once TRBV18 CASSPGGDSRNIQYF TGTGCCAGCTCACCAGGGGGGGACTCGAGAAACATTCAGTACTTC
TRBJ1-1 14 NA once TRBV5-6 CASSLAAMNTEAFF TGTGCCAGCAGCTTGGCAGCGATGAACACTGAAGCTTTCTTT
TRBJ2-1 13 NA NA TRBV7-9 CASTEGTYNEQFF TGTGCCAGCACGGAAGGAACCTACAATGAGCAGTTCTTC
TRBJ1-2 15 NA NA TRBV27 CASSTLRDKGRSYTF TGTGCCAGCAGTACCCTCCGGGACAAGGGCCGGAGCTACACCTTC
TRBJ2-1 16 TRBD2 NA TRBV7-2 CASSQGRSGRANEQFF TGTGCCAGCAGCCAGGGTCGTAGCGGGAGGGCTAATGAGCAGTTCTTC
TRBJ1-1 14 NA NA TRBV4-1 CASSQDEGTFEAFF TGCGCCAGCAGCCAAGATGAAGGGACATTCGAAGCTTTCTTT
TRBJ2-2 14 NA NA TRBV9 CASSRAADPGELFF TGTGCCAGCAGTAGGGCGGCGGATCCCGGGGAGCTGTTTTTT
TRBJ1-2 14 NA once TRBV7-9 CASSPTAVGYGYTF TGTGCCAGCAGCCCCACGGCGGTCGGCTATGGCTACACCTTC
TRBJ1-2 13 NA once TRBV1 CTSSVRKTYGYTF TGCACCAGCAGTGTGCGAAAGACCTATGGCTACACCTTC
TRBJ2-6 15 NA NA TRBV19 CASMGGVTGANVLTF TGTGCCAGTATGGGTGGAGTTACTGGGGCCAACGTCCTGACTTTC
TRBJ1-5 14 NA NA TRBV28 CASRPGRVNQPQHF TGTGCCAGCAGGCCGGGACGGGTAAATCAGCCCCAGCATTTT
TRBJ2-3 17 TRBD2 NA TRBV10-3 CAISGGLAASLVDTQYF TGTGCCATCAGTGGAGGGCTAGCGGCTTCGTTGGTAGATACGCAGTATTTT
TRBJ2-5 14 TRBD2 NA TRBV5-1 CASSLGAGRETQYF TGCGCCAGCAGCTTGGGAGCGGGACGTGAGACCCAGTACTTC
TRBJ2-1 13 NA NA TRBV5-1 CASSLISDNEQFF TGCGCCAGCAGCTTAATTAGCGACAATGAGCAGTTCTTC
TRBJ2-2 17 TRBD1 NA TRBV28 CASSFIWDRGLPGELFF TGTGCCAGCAGTTTCATCTGGGACAGGGGGTTGCCCGGGGAGCTGTTTTTT
TRBJ2-2 15 TRBD1 NA TRBV28 CASSFRQGASGELFF TGTGCCAGCAGTTTCCGACAGGGGGCTAGCGGGGAGCTGTTTTTT
TRBJ2-5 13 NA NA TRBV29-1 CSVVRRHQETQYF TGCAGCGTTGTAAGGAGACACCAAGAGACCCAGTACTTC
TRBJ2-4 15 TRBD2 NA TRBV7-2 CASILSGKGNNIQYF TGTGCCAGCATCCTTAGCGGGAAAGGCAATAACATTCAGTACTTC
TRBJ2-3 14 NA NA TRBV5-4 CASSFVSVRDTQYF TGTGCCAGCAGCTTTGTTAGTGTGCGGGATACGCAGTATTTT
TRBJ2-3 15 NA NA TRBV7-9 CASSAGGLGTDTQYF TGTGCCAGCAGCGCAGGGGGACTAGGGACAGATACGCAGTATTTT
TRBJ2-2 15 NA NA TRBV19 CASSSRGRDTGELFF TGTGCCAGTAGCTCGCGAGGGAGAGACACCGGGGAGCTGTTTTTT
TRBJ1-2 16 NA NA TRBV5-5 CASSSGTVQGSYGYTF TGTGCCAGCAGCAGCGGTACGGTCCAGGGATCCTATGGCTACACCTTC
TRBJ1-2 15 TRBD1 few TRBV7-2 CASSLLVTGGDGYTF TGTGCCAGCAGCCTACTTGTGACAGGGGGCGATGGCTACACCTTC
TRBJ2-1 15 TRBD2 NA TRBV6-5 CASRGLAGGGNEQFF TGTGCCAGCAGGGGACTAGCGGGAGGAGGGAATGAGCAGTTCTTC
TRBJ2-7 14 NA NA TRBV5-1 CASSLEQDSYEQYF TGCGCCAGCAGCTTGGAACAGGATTCCTACGAGCAGTACTTC
TRBJ2-7 14 TRBD2 NA TRBV5-1 CASSLVAGGYEQYF TGCGCCAGCAGCTTGGTAGCGGGAGGTTACGAGCAGTACTTC
TRBJ1-2 17 NA NA TRBV6-1 CASSVVPVQGFNYGYTF TGTGCCAGCAGTGTGGTTCCGGTACAGGGATTCAACTATGGCTACACCTTC
TRBJ2-1 15 NA NA TRBV29-1 CSVEEGPRNNNEQFF TGCAGCGTTGAGGAGGGCCCGCGTAACAACAATGAGCAGTTCTTC
TRBJ1-2 14 TRBD1 NA TRBV27 CASRTKQGAGGYTF TGTGCCAGCAGAACAAAACAGGGGGCGGGTGGCTACACCTTC
TRBJ2-3 14 NA once TRBV19 CASSDDRSTDTQYF TGTGCCAGTAGCGACGACAGGTCCACAGATACGCAGTATTTT
TRBJ2-6 18 NA NA TRBV21-1 CASSSAGTGRNGANVLTF TGTGCCAGCAGCTCAGCCGGGACAGGGAGAAACGGGGCCAACGTCCTGACTTTC
TRBJ2-7 15 TRBD1 NA TRBV6-5 CASSRRGQGTGEQYF TGTGCCAGCAGCCGTCGAGGACAGGGGACGGGAGAGCAGTACTTC
TRBJ2-7 13 NA once TRBV10-2 CASSGQGIGEQYF TGCGCCAGCAGTGGTCAGGGCATAGGCGAGCAGTACTTC
TRBJ1-2 18 TRBD1 NA TRBV6-1 CASSGQISRDRANYGYTF TGTGCCAGCAGTGGACAAATTTCACGGGACAGGGCGAACTATGGCTACACCTTC
TRBJ1-4 18 NA NA TRBV19 CASSKTVGSLGTNEKLFF TGTGCCAGTAGTAAGACAGTGGGCAGCTTGGGAACTAATGAAAAACTGTTTTTT
TRBJ1-1 16 TRBD1 NA TRBV18 CASSLNGQGSHTEAFF TGTGCCAGCTCACTCAACGGACAGGGGAGTCACACTGAAGCTTTCTTT
TRBJ2-7 12 NA NA TRBV7-8 CASSRNSYEQYF TGTGCCAGCAGCCGAAACAGCTACGAGCAGTACTTC
TRBJ2-1 17 NA NA TRBV7-2 CASSPRGRESSYNEQFF TGTGCCAGCAGCCCCCGGGGGCGGGAGAGCTCCTACAATGAGCAGTTCTTC
TRBJ2-1 14 TRBD2 NA TRBV7-2 CASSGSGRFNEQFF TGTGCCAGCAGCGGTAGCGGGAGGTTTAATGAGCAGTTCTTC
TRBJ2-2 13 NA NA TRBV28 CASGQSNTGELFF TGTGCCAGCGGACAGTCGAACACCGGGGAGCTGTTTTTT
TRBJ1-2 13 NA NA TRBV18 CASSPSGTHGYTF TGTGCCAGCTCACCCTCCGGGACTCATGGCTACACCTTC